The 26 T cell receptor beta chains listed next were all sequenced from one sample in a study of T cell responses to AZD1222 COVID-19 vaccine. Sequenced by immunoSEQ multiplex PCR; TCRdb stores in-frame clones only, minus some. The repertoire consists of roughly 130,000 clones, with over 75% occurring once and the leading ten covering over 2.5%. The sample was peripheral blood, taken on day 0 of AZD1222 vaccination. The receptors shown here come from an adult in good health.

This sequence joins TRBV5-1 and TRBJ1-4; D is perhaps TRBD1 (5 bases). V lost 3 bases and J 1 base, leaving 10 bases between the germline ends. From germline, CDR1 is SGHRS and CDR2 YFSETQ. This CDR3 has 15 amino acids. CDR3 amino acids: CASSWQGRTNEKLFF. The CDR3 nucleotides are TGCGCCAGCAGCTGGCAGGGTAGAACTAATGAAAAACTGTTTTTT.

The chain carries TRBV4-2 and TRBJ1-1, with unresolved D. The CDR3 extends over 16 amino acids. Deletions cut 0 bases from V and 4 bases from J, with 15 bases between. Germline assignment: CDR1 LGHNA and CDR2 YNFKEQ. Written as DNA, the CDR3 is TGTGCCAGCAGCCAAGATGAGGGAGACCCAGGCACTGAAGCTTTCTTT. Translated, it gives CASSQDEGDPGTEAFF.

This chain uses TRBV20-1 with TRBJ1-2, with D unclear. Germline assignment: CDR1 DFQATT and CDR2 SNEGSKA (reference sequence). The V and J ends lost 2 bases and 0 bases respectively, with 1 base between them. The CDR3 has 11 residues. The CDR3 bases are TGCAGTGCTAGAACTAACTATGGCTACACCTTC. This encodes CSARTNYGYTF.

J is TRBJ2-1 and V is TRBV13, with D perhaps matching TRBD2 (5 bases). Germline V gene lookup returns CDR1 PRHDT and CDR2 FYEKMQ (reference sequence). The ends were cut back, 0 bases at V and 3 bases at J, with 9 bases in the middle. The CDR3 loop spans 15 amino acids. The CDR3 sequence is CASSLGGIVYNEQFF. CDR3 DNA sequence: TGTGCCAGCAGCTTAGGCGGGATCGTCTACAATGAGCAGTTCTTC.

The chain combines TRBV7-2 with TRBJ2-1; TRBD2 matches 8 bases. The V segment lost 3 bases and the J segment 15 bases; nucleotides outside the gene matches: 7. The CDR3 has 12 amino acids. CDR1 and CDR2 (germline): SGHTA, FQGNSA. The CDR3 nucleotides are TGTGCCAGCAGCTTTAACGGGAGGGGGATGTTCTTC. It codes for CASSFNGRGMFF.

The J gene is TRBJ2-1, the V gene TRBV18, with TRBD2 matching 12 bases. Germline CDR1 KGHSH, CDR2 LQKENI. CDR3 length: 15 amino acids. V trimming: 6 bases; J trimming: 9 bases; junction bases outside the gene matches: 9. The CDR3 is CASSRLAGVLGEQFF. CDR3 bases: TGTGCCAGCTCGAGACTAGCGGGAGTTCTGGGTGAGCAGTTCTTC.

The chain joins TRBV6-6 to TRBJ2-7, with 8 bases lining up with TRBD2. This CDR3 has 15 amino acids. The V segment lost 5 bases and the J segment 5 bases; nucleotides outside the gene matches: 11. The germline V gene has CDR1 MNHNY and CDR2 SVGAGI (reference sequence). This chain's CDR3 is CASSRSTSVPDEQYF. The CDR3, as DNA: TGTGCCAGCAGTCGATCGACTAGCGTTCCGGACGAGCAGTACTTC.

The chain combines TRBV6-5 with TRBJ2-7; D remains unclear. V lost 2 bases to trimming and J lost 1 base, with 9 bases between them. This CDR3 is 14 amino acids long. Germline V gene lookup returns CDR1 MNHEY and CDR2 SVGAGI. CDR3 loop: CASSYLPASYEQYF. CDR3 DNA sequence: TGTGCCAGCAGTTACCTTCCTGCGTCCTACGAGCAGTACTTC.

CDR3 coding DNA: TGCAGCGTTGAAGATCGCGGCAGGCGATCTGGAAACACCATATATTTT. It translates to CSVEDRGRRSGNTIYF. The V gene is TRBV29-1, the J gene TRBJ1-3, with D unresolved. Trimming removed 0 bases from V and 1 base from J, with 13 bases in between. CDR1 is SQVTM and CDR2 is ANQGSEA in the germline V gene. CDR3 length: 16 residues.

The CDR3 coding sequence is TGTGCCAGCAGCGCGGGACCGATGAGCTCCTACGAGCAGTACTTC. Translation: CASSAGPMSSYEQYF. This sequence joins TRBV5-8 and TRBJ2-7; the D gene is possibly TRBD2 (6 bases). Germline V CDR1 and CDR2: SGHTS, YDEGEE. This CDR3 is 15 amino acids long. V was pared by 4 bases and J by 0 bases, with 14 bases between.

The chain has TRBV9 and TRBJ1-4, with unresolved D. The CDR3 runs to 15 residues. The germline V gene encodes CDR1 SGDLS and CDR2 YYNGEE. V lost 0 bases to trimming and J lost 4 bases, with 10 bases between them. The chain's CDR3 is CASSVGQAVNEKLFF. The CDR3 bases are TGTGCCAGCAGCGTAGGTCAGGCGGTTAATGAAAAACTGTTTTTT.

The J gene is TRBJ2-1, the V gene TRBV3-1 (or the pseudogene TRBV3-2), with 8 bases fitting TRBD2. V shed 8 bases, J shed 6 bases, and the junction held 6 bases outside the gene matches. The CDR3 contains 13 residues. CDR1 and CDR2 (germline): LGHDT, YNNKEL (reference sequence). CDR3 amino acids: CASEELAANEQFF. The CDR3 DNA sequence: TGTGCCAGCGAAGAACTAGCGGCCAATGAGCAGTTCTTC.

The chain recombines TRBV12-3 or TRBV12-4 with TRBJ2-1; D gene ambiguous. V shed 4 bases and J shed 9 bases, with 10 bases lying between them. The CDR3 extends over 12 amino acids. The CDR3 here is CASSSHPGEQFF. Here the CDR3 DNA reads TGTGCCAGCAGTTCCCACCCGGGTGAGCAGTTCTTC.

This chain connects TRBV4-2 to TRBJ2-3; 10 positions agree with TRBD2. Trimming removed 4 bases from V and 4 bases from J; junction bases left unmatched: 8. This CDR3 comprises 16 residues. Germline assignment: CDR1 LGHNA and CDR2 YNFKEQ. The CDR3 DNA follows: TGTGCCAGCAGCCCCGAAAGCGGGAGGGGCCCAGATACGCAGTATTTT. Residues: CASSPESGRGPDTQYF.

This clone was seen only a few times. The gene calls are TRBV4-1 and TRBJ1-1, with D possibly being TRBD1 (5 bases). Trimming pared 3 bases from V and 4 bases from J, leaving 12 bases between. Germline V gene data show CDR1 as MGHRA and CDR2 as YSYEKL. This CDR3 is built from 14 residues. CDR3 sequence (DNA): TGCGCCAGCAGCCACAACCGGGGCGGCACTGAAGCTTTCTTT. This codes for CASSHNRGGTEAFF.

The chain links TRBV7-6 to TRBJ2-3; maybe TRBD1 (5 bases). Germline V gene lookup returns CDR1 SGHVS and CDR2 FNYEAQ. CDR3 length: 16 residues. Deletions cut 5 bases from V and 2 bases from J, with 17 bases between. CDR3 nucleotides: TGTGCCAGCAGCCCCGCCTTGACAGTTAACACAGATACGCAGTATTTT. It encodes CASSPALTVNTDTQYF.

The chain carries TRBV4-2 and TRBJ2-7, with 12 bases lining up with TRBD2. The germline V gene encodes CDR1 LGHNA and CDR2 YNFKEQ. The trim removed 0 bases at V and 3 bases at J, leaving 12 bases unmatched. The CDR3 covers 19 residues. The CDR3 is CASSQDFLAGGPFNYEQYF. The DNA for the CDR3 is TGTGCCAGCAGCCAAGATTTCCTAGCGGGAGGGCCCTTTAACTACGAGCAGTACTTC.

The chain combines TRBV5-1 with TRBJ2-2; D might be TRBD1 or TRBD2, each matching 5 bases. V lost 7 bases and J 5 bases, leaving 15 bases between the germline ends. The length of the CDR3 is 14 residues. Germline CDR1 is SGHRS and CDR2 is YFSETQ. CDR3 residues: CASLGPAGTGELFF. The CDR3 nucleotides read TGCGCCAGCCTGGGACCCGCCGGGACCGGGGAGCTGTTTTTT.

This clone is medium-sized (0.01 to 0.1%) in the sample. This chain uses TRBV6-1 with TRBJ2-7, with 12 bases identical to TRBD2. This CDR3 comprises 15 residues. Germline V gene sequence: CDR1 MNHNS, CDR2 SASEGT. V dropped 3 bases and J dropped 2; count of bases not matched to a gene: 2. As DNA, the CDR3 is TGTGCCAGCAGTGAGACTAGCGGGGGACCCTACGAGCAGTACTTC. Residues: CASSETSGGPYEQYF.

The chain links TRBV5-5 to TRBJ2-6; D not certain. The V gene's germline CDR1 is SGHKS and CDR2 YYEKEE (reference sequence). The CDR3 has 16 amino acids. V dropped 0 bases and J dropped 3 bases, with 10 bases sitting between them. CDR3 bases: TGTGCCAGCAGCTTGGCAGGAACTCGTGGGGCCAACGTCCTGACTTTC. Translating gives CASSLAGTRGANVLTF.

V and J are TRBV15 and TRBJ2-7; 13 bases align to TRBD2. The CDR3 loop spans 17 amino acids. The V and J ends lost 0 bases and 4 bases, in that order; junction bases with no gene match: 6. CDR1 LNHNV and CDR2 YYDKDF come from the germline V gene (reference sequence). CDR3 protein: CATSRDRTSGSKYEQYF. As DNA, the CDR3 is TGTGCCACCAGCAGAGATAGGACTAGCGGGAGTAAATACGAGCAGTACTTC.

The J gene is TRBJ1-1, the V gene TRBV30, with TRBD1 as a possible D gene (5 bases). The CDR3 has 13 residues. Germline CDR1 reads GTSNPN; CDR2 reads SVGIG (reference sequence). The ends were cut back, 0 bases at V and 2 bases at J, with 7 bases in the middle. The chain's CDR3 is CAWSVRGNTEAFF. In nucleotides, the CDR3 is TGTGCCTGGAGTGTAAGGGGTAACACTGAAGCTTTCTTT.

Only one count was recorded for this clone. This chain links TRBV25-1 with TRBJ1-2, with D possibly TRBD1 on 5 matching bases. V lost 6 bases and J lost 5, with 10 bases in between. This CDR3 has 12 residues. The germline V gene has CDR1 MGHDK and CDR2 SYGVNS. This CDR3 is CASRRGRYGYTF. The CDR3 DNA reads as TGTGCCAGCAGGAGGGGCAGATATGGCTACACCTTC.

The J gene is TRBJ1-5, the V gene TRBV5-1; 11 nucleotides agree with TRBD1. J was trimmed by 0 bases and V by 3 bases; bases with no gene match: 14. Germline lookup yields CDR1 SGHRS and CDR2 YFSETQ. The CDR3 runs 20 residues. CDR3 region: CASSCWGQGEGPYSNQPQHF. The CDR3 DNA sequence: TGCGCCAGCAGCTGTTGGGGACAGGGGGAAGGACCATATAGCAATCAGCCCCAGCATTTT.

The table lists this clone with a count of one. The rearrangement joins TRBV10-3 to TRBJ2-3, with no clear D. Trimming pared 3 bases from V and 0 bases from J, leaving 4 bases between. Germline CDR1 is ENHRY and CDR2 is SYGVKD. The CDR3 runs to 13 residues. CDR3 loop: CAISDSSTDTQYF. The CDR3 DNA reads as TGTGCCATCAGTGACTCTAGCACAGATACGCAGTATTTT.

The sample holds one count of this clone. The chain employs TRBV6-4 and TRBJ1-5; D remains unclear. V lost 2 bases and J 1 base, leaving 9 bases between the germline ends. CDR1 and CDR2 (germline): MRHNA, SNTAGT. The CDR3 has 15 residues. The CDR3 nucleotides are TGTGCCAGCAGTGACAGGTACAGAAGCAATCAGCCCCAGCATTTT. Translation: CASSDRYRSNQPQHF.